This TCR beta chain was captured in a study of blood T cell repertoires in COVID-19. Overall study context: Material from acute and convalescent COVID-19 was sourced from the United States, Italy and Spain.

In the original workflow: Estimated nucleated cell counts came from reference gene primer amplification. TCRdb keeps only in-frame clones here, not all; method: immunoSEQ multiplex PCR. V and J calls and clone size are copied from that table; D and trimming were computed from the DNA. The table lists roughly 130,000 clones, 80% to 85% of them singletons. This clone was found once. CDR3 length equals 17 residues. V lost 2 bases and J lost 3; bases outside the gene matches: 8. Germline CDR1 SGHRS, CDR2 YFSETQ. The source of this sequence is a woman aged 25 to 39 who had recovered from COVID-19. The rearrangement joins TRBV5-1 to TRBJ2-5; 12 bases agree with TRBD2. The source material was peripheral blood. CDR3 region: CASSFGLAGGLEETQYF. The CDR3 nucleotides read TGCGCCAGCAGCTTCGGGCTAGCGGGGGGGCTGGAAGAGACCCAGTACTTC. Full variable domain (rest looked up from reference TRBV5-1 and TRBJ2-5): KAGVTQTPRYLIKTRGQQVTLSCSPISGHRSVSWYQQTPGQGLQFLFEYFSETQRNKGNFPGRFSGRQFSNSRSEMNVSTLELGDSALYLCASSFGLAGGLEETQYFGPGTRLLVL.